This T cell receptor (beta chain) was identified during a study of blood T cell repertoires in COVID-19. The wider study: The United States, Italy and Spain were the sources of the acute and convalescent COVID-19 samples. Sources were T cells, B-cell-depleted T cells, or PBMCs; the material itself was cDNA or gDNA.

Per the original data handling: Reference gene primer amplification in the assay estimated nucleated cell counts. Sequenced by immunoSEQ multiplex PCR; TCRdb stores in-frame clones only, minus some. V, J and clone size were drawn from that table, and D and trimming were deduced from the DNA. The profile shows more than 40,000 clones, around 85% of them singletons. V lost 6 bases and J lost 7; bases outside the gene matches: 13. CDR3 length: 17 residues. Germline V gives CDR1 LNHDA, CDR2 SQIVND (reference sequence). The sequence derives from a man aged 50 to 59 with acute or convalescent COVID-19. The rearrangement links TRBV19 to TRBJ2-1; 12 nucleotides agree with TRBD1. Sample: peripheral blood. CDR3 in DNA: TGTGCCAGTAGAATAACATCGGGACAGGGGGCTTTGAATGAGCAGTTCTTC. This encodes CASRITSGQGALNEQFF.